Shown below are 4 T cell receptor beta chains from a single sample sequenced in a study of blood T cells in healthy people across ages. A J-beta primer mix and a sample-barcoded 5' primer were used in a second PCR of roughly 6 to 12 cycles. TCRdb recomputed calls from the 5' RACE reads with MiXCR, one row per CDR3 protein. The repertoire has approximately 1,000,000 distinct CDR3 sequences, more than 40% of them found once; the top ten carry about 20%. Sequencing used blood. All receptors come from a woman aged 55-69 years in good health.

This clonotype appeared a few times. This sequence joins TRBV6-1 and TRBJ2-3; TRBD2 is a possible D gene (6 bases). Trimming took off 7 bases at V and 0 bases at J, with 17 bases between the two ends. CDR3 size: 16 residues. Germline CDR1 and CDR2: MNHNS and SASEGT. The CDR3 loop reads CASNPSSGSSTDTQYF. The DNA for the CDR3 is TGTGCCAGCAATCCGAGTAGCGGATCTAGCACAGATACGCAGTATTTT.

The CDR3 nucleotides read TGCGCCAGCAGTGATGGGGCCGGTGACGAGCAGTACTTC. It translates to CASSDGAGDEQYF. V is TRBV10-1 and J is TRBJ2-7, with a possible D match to TRBD1 (5 bases). The CDR3 consists of 13 residues. The V end was cut by 3 bases, the J end by 5 bases, with 11 bases between. Germline values: CDR1 WNHNN, CDR2 SYGVQD (reference sequence).

The chain uses TRBV6-2 or TRBV6-3 and TRBJ2-4, with D perhaps matching TRBD1 (6 bases). The J call may be faulty, since TRBJ2-7 better matches the DNA end. This CDR3 region has 13 residues. Germline CDR1 is MNHEY and CDR2 is SVGEGT. This CDR3 is CASRKTGIDEQYF. CDR3 sequence (DNA): TGTGCCAGCAGGAAGACAGGAATCGACGAGCAGTACTTC.

This clonotype was observed once. A read error may produce the germline difference seen at one junction end. CDR3 nucleotides: TGTGCCAGCCAGATACTAGCGGGAGGGGGAAATGGGCAGTTCTTC. Its protein product is CASQILAGGGNGQFF. This rearrangement joins TRBV25-1 to TRBJ2-1; 13 nucleotides align to TRBD2. The CDR3 totals 15 residues. CDR1 is MGHDK and CDR2 is SYGVNS in the germline V gene.